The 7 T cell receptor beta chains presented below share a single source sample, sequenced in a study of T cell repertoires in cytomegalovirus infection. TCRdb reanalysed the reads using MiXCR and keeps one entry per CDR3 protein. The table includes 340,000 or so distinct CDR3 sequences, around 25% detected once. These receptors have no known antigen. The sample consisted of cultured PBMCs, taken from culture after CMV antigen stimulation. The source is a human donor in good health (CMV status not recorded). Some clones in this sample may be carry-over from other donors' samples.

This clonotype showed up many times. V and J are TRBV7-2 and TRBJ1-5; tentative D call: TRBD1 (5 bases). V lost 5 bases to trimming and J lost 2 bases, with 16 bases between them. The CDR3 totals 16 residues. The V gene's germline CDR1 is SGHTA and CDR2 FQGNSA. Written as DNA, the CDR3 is TGTGCCAGCAGCCCTGGGGCAGCCCGGGGCAATCAGCCCCAGCATTTT. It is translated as CASSPGAARGNQPQHF.

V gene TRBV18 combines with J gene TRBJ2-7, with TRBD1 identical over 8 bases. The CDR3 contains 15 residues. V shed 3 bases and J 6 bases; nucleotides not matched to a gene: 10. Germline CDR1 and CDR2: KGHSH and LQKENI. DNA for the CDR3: TGTGCCAGCTCACCCGGGACAGGTTACCGTAGCGAGCAGTACGTC. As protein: CASSPGTGYRSEQYV.

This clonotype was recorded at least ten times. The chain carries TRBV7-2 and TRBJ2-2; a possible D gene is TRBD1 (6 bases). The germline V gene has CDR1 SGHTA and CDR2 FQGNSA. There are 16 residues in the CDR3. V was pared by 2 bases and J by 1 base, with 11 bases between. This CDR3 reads CASSLRGGENTGELFF. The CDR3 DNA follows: TGTGCCAGCAGCTTAAGAGGGGGAGAGAACACCGGGGAGCTGTTTTTT. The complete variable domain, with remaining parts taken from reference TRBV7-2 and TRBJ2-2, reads GAGVSQSPSNKVTEKGKDVELRCDPISGHTALYWYRQSLGQGLEFLIYFQGNSAPDKSGLPSDRFSAERTGGSVSTLTIQRTQQEDSAVYLCASSLRGGENTGELFFGEGSRLTVL.

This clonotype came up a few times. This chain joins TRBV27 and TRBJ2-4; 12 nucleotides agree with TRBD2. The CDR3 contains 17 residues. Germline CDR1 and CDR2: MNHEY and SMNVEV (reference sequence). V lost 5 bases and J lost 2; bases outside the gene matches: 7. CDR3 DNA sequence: TGTGCCAGCAGTACGACTAGCGGGAGTTATACCAAAAACATTCAGTACTTC. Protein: CASSTTSGSYTKNIQYF.

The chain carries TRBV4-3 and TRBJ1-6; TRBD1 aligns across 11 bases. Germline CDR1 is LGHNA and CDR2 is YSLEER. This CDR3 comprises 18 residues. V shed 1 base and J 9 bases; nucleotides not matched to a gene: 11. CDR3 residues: CASSQASAGGQGGSPLHF. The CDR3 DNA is TGCGCCAGCAGCCAAGCCTCTGCGGGGGGACAGGGGGGTTCACCCCTCCACTTT.

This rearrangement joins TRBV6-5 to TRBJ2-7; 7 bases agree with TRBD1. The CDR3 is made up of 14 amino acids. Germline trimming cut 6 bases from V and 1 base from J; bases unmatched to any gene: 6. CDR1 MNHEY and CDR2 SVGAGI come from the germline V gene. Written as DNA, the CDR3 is TGTGCCAGCAGACGGGACAGAGCTTCCTACGAGCAGTACTTC. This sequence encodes CASRRDRASYEQYF.

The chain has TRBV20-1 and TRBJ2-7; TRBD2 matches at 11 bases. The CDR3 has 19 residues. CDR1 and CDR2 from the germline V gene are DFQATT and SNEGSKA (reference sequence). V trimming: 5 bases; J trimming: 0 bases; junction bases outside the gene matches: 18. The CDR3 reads CSAFPVFGTSGMTSYEQYF. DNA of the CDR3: TGCAGTGCTTTTCCCGTCTTCGGGACTAGCGGTATGACCTCCTACGAGCAGTACTTC.